What follows are 6 T cell receptor beta chains derived from one specimen sequenced in a study of shared T cell receptors in the human thymus. TCRdb's table, derived via immunoSEQ multiplex PCR, lists solely in-frame clones and lacks some. The data show roughly 560,000 clones, about 80% seen once. These records were also assigned to another study, of human thymus T cells.

The sample consisted of thymocytes. The origin of the receptors is a boy under three years old with a congenital heart defect.

The sample holds one count of this clone. Here the CDR3 DNA reads TGTGCCAGCAGCCCCACAGTCATCGGGGAGCTGTTTTTT. Translated: CASSPTVIGELFF. The chain links TRBV7-8 to TRBJ2-2, with D uncertain. This CDR3 has 13 residues. Per germline, CDR1 SGHVS and CDR2 FQNEAQ. V was cut by 5 bases and J by 7 bases, with 11 bases left in between. Using reference TRBV7-8 and TRBJ2-2 for the parts outside the CDR3, the full variable domain is GAGVSQSPRYKVAKRGQDVALRCDPISGHVSLFWYQQALGQGPEFLTYFQNEAQLDKSGLPSDRFFAERPEGSVSTLKIQRTQQEDSAVYLCASSPTVIGELFFGEGSRLTVL.

This chain links TRBV12-2 with TRBJ2-7; TRBD1 was called by the table and not checked on the DNA. TRBV12-2 is flagged as a pseudogene. This CDR3 comprises 14 residues. Here the CDR3 reads CASRFGTGMDEQYF. In DNA, the CDR3 is TGTGCAAGTCGCTTTGGGACAGGGATGGACGAGCAGTACTTC.

The rearrangement links TRBV2 to TRBJ2-7; a weak D match, TRBD1 (6 bases). CDR3 length: 15 residues. CDR1 and CDR2 from the germline V gene are SNHLY and FYNNEI. Between the trimmed V and J ends, which lost 8 bases and 2 bases, there was a span of 19 bases. The CDR3 is CASQQGPDFPYEQYF. Written as DNA, the CDR3 is TGTGCCAGCCAACAGGGCCCCGACTTTCCCTACGAGCAGTACTTC.

The CDR3 loop reads CASSDQGGETQYF. For the CDR3, the DNA is TGTGCCAGCAGTGATCAGGGAGGGGAGACCCAGTACTTC. The V gene is TRBV6-4, the J gene TRBJ2-5, with 7 nucleotides matching TRBD2. This CDR3 has 13 residues. Looked up from germline, CDR1 is MRHNA and CDR2 is SNTAGT. V shed 3 bases and J 5 bases; nucleotides not matched to a gene: 3.

V gene TRBV4-3 combines with J gene TRBJ2-7; 7 bases fit TRBD2. This CDR3 comprises 17 residues. From germline, CDR1 is LGHNA and CDR2 YSLEER. With V trimmed by 0 bases and J by 4 bases, 12 bases remained unmatched. CDR3: CASSQDPSAGRGYEQYF. As DNA, the CDR3 is TGCGCCAGCAGCCAAGACCCCTCCGCGGGGCGGGGGTACGAGCAGTACTTC.

The V gene is TRBV21-1, the J gene TRBJ2-1; TRBD1 is the table's D call and was not checked against the DNA. TRBV21-1 is noted as a pseudogene. CDR3 length: 13 residues. For the CDR3, the DNA is TGTGCCAGACGAATAACCCCCGGGACAGAGCAGTTCTTC. Protein sequence: CARRITPGTEQFF.